This T cell receptor beta chain was captured by sequencing in a study of T cells after yellow fever vaccination. Germline-derived CDR1 and CDR2 are DFQATT and SNEGSKA (reference sequence). J lost 7 bases, V lost 0 bases, and 9 bases had no gene match. The CDR3 length is 15 residues. In TCRdb, the 5' RACE reads were re-called with MiXCR into one record per CDR3 protein. The table has around 310,000 distinct CDR3 sequences, approximately 4.3% seen once. This sequence originates from a man between 18 and 35 years old who received the YFV17D yellow fever vaccine. The sequences come from PBMCs, collected 15 days after the yellow fever booster vaccination. The chain combines TRBV20-1 with TRBJ2-7; 10 nucleotides match TRBD1. CDR3 sequence reads: CSAREGGTGAKEQYF. DNA for the CDR3: TGCAGTGCTAGAGAGGGCGGGACAGGGGCGAAGGAGCAGTACTTC.